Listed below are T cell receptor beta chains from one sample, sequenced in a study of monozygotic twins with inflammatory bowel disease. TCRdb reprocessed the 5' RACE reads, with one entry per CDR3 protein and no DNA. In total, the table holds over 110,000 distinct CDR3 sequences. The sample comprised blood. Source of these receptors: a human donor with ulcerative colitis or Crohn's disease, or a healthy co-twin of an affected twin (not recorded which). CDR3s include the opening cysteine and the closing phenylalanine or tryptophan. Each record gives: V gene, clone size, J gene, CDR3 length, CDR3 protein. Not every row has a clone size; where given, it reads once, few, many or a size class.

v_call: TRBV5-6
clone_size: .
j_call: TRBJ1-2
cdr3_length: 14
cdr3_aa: CASSFQGTNYGYTF

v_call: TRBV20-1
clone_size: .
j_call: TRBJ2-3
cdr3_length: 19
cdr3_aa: CSARDLIAGGRTRTDTQYF

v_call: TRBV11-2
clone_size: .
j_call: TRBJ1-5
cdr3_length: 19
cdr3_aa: CASSSPSDRGKEGNQPQHF

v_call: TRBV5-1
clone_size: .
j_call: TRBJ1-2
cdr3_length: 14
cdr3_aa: CASSSGTTNYGYTF

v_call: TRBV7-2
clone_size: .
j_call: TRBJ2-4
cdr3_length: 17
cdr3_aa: CASSSGLAGGLWNIQYF

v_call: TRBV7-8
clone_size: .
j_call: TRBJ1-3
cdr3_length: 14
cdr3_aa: CASSRDRAGNTLYF

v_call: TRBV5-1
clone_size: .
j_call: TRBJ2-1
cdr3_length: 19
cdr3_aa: CASRPLSGGVRSSYNEQFF

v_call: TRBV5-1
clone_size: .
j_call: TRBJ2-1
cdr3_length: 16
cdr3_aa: CASSLDPSGDYNEQFF

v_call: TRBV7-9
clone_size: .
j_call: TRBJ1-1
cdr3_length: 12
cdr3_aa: CASSLWGTEAFF

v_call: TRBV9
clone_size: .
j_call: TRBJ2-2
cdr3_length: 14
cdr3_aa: CASSVVQGPGELFF

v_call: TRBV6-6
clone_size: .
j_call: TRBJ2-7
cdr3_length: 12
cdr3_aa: CASRQGPYEQYF

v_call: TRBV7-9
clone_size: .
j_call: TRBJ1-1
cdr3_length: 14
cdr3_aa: CASSLGGGGTEAFF

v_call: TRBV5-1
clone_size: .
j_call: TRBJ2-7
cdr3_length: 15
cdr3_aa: CASSLVDSGRTEQYF

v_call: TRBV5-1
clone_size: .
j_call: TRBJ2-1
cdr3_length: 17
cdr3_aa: CASSRRPTGTGDDEQFF

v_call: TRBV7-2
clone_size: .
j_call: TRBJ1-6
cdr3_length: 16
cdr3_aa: CASSPRTGGRNSPLHF

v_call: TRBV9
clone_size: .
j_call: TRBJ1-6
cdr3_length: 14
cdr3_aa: CASSVGTGNSPLHF

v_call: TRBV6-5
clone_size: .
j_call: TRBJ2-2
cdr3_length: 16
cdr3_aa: CASSYGAGGQVGELFF

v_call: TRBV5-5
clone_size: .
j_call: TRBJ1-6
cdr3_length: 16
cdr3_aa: CASSLAEYSLNSPLHF

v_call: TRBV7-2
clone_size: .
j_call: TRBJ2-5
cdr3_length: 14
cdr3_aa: CASSLTGVEETQYF

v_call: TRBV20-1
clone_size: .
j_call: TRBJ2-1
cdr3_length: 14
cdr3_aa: CSARGGGPYNEQFF

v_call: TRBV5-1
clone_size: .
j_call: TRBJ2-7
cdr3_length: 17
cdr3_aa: CASSLIAQGPSSGEQYF

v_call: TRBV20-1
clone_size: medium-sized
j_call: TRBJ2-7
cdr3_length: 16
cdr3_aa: CSARDPAGTGPYEQYF

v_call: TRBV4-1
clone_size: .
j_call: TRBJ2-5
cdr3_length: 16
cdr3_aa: CASSQASWGPERTQYF

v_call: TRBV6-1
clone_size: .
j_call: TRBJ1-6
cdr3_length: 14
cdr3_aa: CASNPGQGSSPLHF

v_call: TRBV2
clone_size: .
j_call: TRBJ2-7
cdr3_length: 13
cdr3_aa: CASSVGRNYEQYF

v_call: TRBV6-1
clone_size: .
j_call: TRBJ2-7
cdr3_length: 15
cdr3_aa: CASSQDRADSYEQYF

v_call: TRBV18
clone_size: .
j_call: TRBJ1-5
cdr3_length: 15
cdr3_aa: CASSPWTARNQPQHF

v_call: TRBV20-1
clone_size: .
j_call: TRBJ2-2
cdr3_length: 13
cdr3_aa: CSARGWHTGELFF

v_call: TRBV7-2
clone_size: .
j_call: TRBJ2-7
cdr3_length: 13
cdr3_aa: CASSQEDPGEQYF

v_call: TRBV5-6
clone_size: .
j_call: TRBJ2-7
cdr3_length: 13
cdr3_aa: CASRVTGAYEQYF

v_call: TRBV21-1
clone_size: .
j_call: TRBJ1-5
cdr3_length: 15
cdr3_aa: CASSNKGLRGQPQHF

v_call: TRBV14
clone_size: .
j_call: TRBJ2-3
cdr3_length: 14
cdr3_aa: CASSQVVWTDTQYF

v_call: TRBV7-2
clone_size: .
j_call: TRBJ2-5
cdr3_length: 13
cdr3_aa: CASSRGGEETQYF

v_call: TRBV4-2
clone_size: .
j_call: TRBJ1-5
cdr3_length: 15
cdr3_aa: CASSQVRDGYQPQHF

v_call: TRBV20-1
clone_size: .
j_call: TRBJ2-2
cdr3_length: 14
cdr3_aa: CSARGTVNTGELFF

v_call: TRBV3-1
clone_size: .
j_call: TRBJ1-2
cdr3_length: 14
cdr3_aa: CASSQYPRPDSGTF

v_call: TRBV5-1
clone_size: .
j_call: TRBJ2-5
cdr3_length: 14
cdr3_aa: CASSFSWPGETQYF

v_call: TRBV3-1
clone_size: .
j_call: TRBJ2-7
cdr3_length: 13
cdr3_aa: CASSQDKAYEQYF

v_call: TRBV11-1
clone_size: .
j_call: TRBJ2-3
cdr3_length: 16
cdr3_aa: CASSSGTGGRTDTQYF

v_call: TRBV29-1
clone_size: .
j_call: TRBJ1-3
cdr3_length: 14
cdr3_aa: CSADSSISGNTIYF

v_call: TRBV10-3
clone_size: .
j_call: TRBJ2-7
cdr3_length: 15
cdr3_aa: CAISDRDRAAYEQYF

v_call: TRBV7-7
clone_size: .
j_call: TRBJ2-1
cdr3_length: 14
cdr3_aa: CASSLGLSSLEQFF

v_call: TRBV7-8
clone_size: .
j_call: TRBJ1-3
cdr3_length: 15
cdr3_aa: CASSLSELSGNTIYF